The 22 T cell receptor beta chains below all came from one sample that was sequenced in a study of cytomegalovirus exposure and HLA in healthy donors. In the PCR, 60 Vbeta and 13 Jbeta primers were used. The repertoire was sequenced with immunoSEQ multiplex PCR; TCRdb's copy has only in-frame clones and lacks some. The sample includes around 170,000 clones, about 80% seen only once; the top ten take less than 2%. Material for sequencing was PBMCs. The receptors come from a man in his forties or fifties in good health and CMV-seronegative.

Comment on this clone: Additional DNA sequences in this sample encode the identical CDR3. The chain joins TRBV28 to TRBJ1-1; 7 bases line up with TRBD1. The V and J ends lost 2 bases and 3 bases, in that order; junction bases with no gene match: 0. The CDR3 loop spans 13 amino acids. CDR1 is MDHEN, CDR2 SYDVKM, per germline. This CDR3 reads CASSLTGDTEAFF. The CDR3 DNA follows: TGTGCCAGCAGTTTAACAGGGGACACTGAAGCTTTCTTT.

This chain uses TRBV4-1 with TRBJ2-6; TRBD1 might be the D (6 bases). The CDR3 has 13 residues. V was trimmed by 11 bases and J by 3 bases, leaving 11 bases between them. The germline V gene encodes CDR1 MGHRA and CDR2 YSYEKL. The CDR3 nucleotides are TGCGCCTTCCCGGACAGTGGGGCCAACGTCCTGACTTTC. Translated, it gives CAFPDSGANVLTF.

The rearrangement joins TRBV7-9 to TRBJ2-1, with TRBD1 as a possible D gene (7 bases). The CDR3 extends over 14 amino acids. V shed 5 bases and J shed 3 bases, with 11 bases lying between them. Germline CDR1 SEHNR, CDR2 FQNEAQ (reference sequence). The CDR3 nucleotides read TGTGCCAGCAGCGCGGGACAGAACTACAATGAGCAGTTCTTC. Amino acids: CASSAGQNYNEQFF. The variable domain in full, completed from reference TRBV7-9 and TRBJ2-1, reads DTGVSQNPRHKITKRGQNVTFRCDPISEHNRLYWYRQTLGQGPEFLTYFQNEAQLEKSRLLSDRFSAERPKGSFSTLEIQRTEQGDSAMYLCASSAGQNYNEQFFGPGTRLTVL.

The rearrangement joins TRBV30 to TRBJ1-1; D unresolved. The V and J ends lost 0 bases and 7 bases respectively, with 21 bases between them. The V gene's germline CDR1 is GTSNPN and CDR2 SVGIG (reference sequence). The CDR3 has 16 residues. The CDR3 region is CAWSVEGVPFAGEAFF. Here the CDR3 DNA reads TGTGCCTGGAGTGTAGAGGGCGTTCCGTTTGCGGGTGAAGCTTTCTTT.

The chain joins TRBV7-2 to TRBJ2-7; maybe TRBD1 (5 bases). The CDR3 consists of 15 residues. The germline V gene encodes CDR1 SGHTA and CDR2 FQGNSA. Deletions cut 2 bases from V and 0 bases from J, with 11 bases between. CDR3: CASSLLGESSYEQYF. The CDR3 nucleotides read TGTGCCAGCAGCTTATTAGGGGAAAGCTCCTACGAGCAGTACTTC.

This chain uses TRBV5-1 with TRBJ2-1; D unresolved. Germline CDR1 reads SGHRS; CDR2 reads YFSETQ. Trimming stripped 2 bases from V and 6 bases from J, with 3 bases between. CDR3 size: 11 residues. Here the CDR3 reads CASSFGNEQFF. The CDR3 nucleotides are TGCGCCAGCAGCTTCGGCAATGAGCAGTTCTTC.

J is TRBJ2-5 and V is TRBV4-1, with TRBD1 identical over 8 bases. Looked up from germline, CDR1 is MGHRA and CDR2 is YSYEKL. V lost 4 bases, J lost 5 bases, and 6 bases stayed unmatched. The CDR3 has 14 amino acids. CDR3 sequence (DNA): TGCGCCAGCAGCCCAGGACAGGGCGGGGAGACCCAGTACTTC. As protein: CASSPGQGGETQYF.

The chain combines TRBV28 with TRBJ2-7, with 9 nucleotides matching TRBD1. CDR1 MDHEN and CDR2 SYDVKM come from the germline V gene. Trimming cost V 8 bases and J 2 bases; bases outside gene matches: 10. This CDR3 is built from 15 residues. The CDR3 sequence is CASGPHRGQPYEQYF. Written as DNA, the CDR3 is TGTGCCAGCGGGCCCCACAGGGGGCAGCCCTACGAGCAGTACTTC.

The chain combines TRBV7-3 with TRBJ2-3, with 8 positions matching TRBD2. The CDR3 has 15 residues. Germline values: CDR1 SGHTA, CDR2 FQGTGA. Unmatched junction bases numbered 7, after V lost 5 bases and J lost 3 bases. The CDR3 sequence: CASSTRASGTDTQYF. The CDR3 DNA reads as TGTGCCAGCAGCACCCGGGCTAGCGGGACAGATACGCAGTATTTT.

The V call is TRBV27, the J call TRBJ2-1; D gene uncertain. Trimming took 2 bases from V and 6 from J, leaving 14 bases between them. Per the germline V gene, CDR1 is MNHEY and CDR2 is SMNVEV (reference sequence). There are 15 residues in the CDR3. The CDR3 DNA reads as TGTGCCAGCAGTTTAAGGCAGGCCTCCGGCAATGAGCAGTTCTTC. Protein product: CASSLRQASGNEQFF.

The chain links TRBV7-9 to TRBJ1-1; D not certain. V was clipped by 5 bases and J by 7 bases, with 14 bases between them. This CDR3 comprises 13 residues. CDR1 SEHNR and CDR2 FQNEAQ come from the germline V gene (reference sequence). CDR3 DNA sequence: TGTGCCAGCAGCCCGGGGTCGGTCCGTGAAGCTTTCTTT. Translating gives CASSPGSVREAFF. The complete variable domain, with remaining parts taken from reference TRBV7-9 and TRBJ1-1, reads DTGVSQNPRHKITKRGQNVTFRCDPISEHNRLYWYRQTLGQGPEFLTYFQNEAQLEKSRLLSDRFSAERPKGSFSTLEIQRTEQGDSAMYLCASSPGSVREAFFGQGTRLTVV.

This chain uses TRBV4-2 with TRBJ2-3; D not certain. V gave up 1 base and J gave up 2 bases, with 16 bases separating them. The CDR3 runs to 17 residues. CDR1 and CDR2 (germline): LGHNA, YNFKEQ. This chain's CDR3 is CASSQVSLLSITDTQYF. CDR3 coding DNA: TGTGCCAGCAGCCAAGTAAGCTTACTATCCATCACAGATACGCAGTATTTT.

The rearrangement joins TRBV25-1 to TRBJ1-5; D is unclear. CDR3 length: 14 amino acids. Germline V gene sequence: CDR1 MGHDK, CDR2 SYGVNS. Trimming removed 6 bases from V and 6 bases from J, with 15 bases in between. The CDR3 sequence: CASSATGGFQPQHF. DNA for the CDR3: TGTGCCAGCAGCGCAACCGGAGGGTTTCAGCCCCAGCATTTT. Looking up the rest from reference TRBV25-1 and TRBJ1-5 gives the full variable domain: EADIYQTPRYLVIGTGKKITLECSQTMGHDKMYWYQQDPGMELHLIHYSYGVNSTEKGDLSSESTVSRIRTEHFPLTLESARPSHTSQYLCASSATGGFQPQHFGDGTRLSIL.

The rearrangement uses TRBV5-1 and TRBJ1-3, with TRBD1 as a possible D gene (6 bases). V was pared by 4 bases and J by 3 bases, with 14 bases between. Germline V gene lookup returns CDR1 SGHRS and CDR2 YFSETQ. The CDR3 has 15 residues. The CDR3, as DNA: TGCGCCAGCAGCATCGACAGGACCAGTGGAAACACCATATATTTT. Residues: CASSIDRTSGNTIYF.

This rearrangement joins TRBV7-2 to TRBJ2-2, with a possible D match to TRBD2 (8 bases). V shed 2 bases and J shed 4 bases, with 14 bases lying between them. The CDR3 totals 16 residues. The V gene's germline CDR1 is SGHTA and CDR2 FQGNSA. Written as DNA, the CDR3 is TGTGCCAGCAGCTTAAAGGGGGCGGGAGGCACCGGGGAGCTGTTTTTT. This translates into CASSLKGAGGTGELFF.

The chain joins TRBV7-2 to TRBJ2-7; 9 nucleotides agree with TRBD2. This CDR3 is built from 18 residues. The V gene end was trimmed by 5 bases and the J gene end by 2 bases; junction bases not matched to a gene: 16. Germline lookup yields CDR1 SGHTA and CDR2 FQGNSA. CDR3 bases: TGTGCCAGCAGCCCTCAAGGAGGGGGGGCTAGCGGGACCTACGAGCAGTACTTC. Its protein product is CASSPQGGGASGTYEQYF.

V usage is TRBV19 and J usage is TRBJ1-4; D is ambiguous. Trimming took 1 base from V and 4 from J, leaving 13 bases between them. From germline, CDR1 is LNHDA and CDR2 SQIVND (reference sequence). This CDR3 comprises 16 residues. This CDR3 reads CASSIVAARFNEKLFF. The CDR3 DNA sequence: TGTGCCAGTAGTATAGTGGCGGCCCGTTTTAATGAAAAACTGTTTTTT.

The rearrangement joins TRBV27 to TRBJ1-1, with a weak D call TRBD1 (6 bases). The CDR3 totals 14 residues. V lost 3 bases to trimming and J lost 11 bases, with 19 bases between them. Germline values: CDR1 MNHEY, CDR2 SMNVEV (reference sequence). The CDR3 loop is CASSFHLTGPGAFF. CDR3 nucleotides: TGTGCCAGCAGTTTTCACCTGACAGGACCCGGGGCTTTCTTT.

This rearrangement joins TRBV5-6 to TRBJ2-2, with 11 nucleotides matching TRBD2. J gave up 7 bases and V 4 bases, and 9 bases lay outside the gene matches. Germline V gives CDR1 SGHDT, CDR2 YYEEEE. CDR3 length: 16 residues. The CDR3, as DNA: TGTGCCAGCAGCCCTCTAGCGGGAGGAAGAGGCGGGGAGCTGTTTTTT. Protein: CASSPLAGGRGGELFF.

V is TRBV29-1 and J is TRBJ2-2, with D perhaps matching TRBD1 (6 bases). The V end was cut by 6 bases, the J end by 9 bases, with 14 bases between. The germline V gene encodes CDR1 SQVTM and CDR2 ANQGSEA. The CDR3 has 12 amino acids. Here the CDR3 DNA reads TGCAGCGTCCTGACAGGTTGGAGGGAGCTGTTTTTT. This encodes CSVLTGWRELFF.

The table lists this clone with a few counts. The V and J genes are TRBV7-9 and TRBJ2-7; D may be TRBD2 (5 bases). Germline values: CDR1 SEHNR, CDR2 FQNEAQ (reference sequence). This CDR3 is built from 15 residues. The CDR3 spells CSSSLGRTLDYEQYV. The CDR3, as DNA: TGTTCCAGCAGCTTAGGTCGGACTCTCGACTACGAGCAGTACGTC.

V and J are TRBV7-9 and TRBJ2-3; TRBD2 aligns across 8 bases. Germline V gives CDR1 SEHNR, CDR2 FQNEAQ (reference sequence). This CDR3 comprises 16 residues. J was trimmed by 6 bases and V by 5 bases; bases with no gene match: 13. CDR3 coding DNA: TGTGCCAGCAGCCCCGGACTAGCTGGGAGAGCTGATACGCAGTATTTT. Its protein product is CASSPGLAGRADTQYF.